The 22 T cell receptor beta chains listed next were all sequenced from one sample in a study of cytomegalovirus exposure and HLA in healthy donors. Primers: 60 Vbeta forward and 13 Jbeta reverse. Generated by immunoSEQ multiplex PCR, the TCRdb table keeps only in-frame clones and is missing some. The sample comprises about 210,000 clones, around 88% of which are singletons, and about 1.8% rests with the top ten. The material sequenced was PBMCs. The receptors shown here come from a man aged 35-49 years in good health and CMV-seropositive.

This chain connects TRBV7-9 to TRBJ2-7, with 7 nucleotides matching TRBD2. Looked up from germline, CDR1 is SEHNR and CDR2 is FQNEAQ (reference sequence). With V trimmed by 4 bases and J by 5 bases, 11 bases remained unmatched. The CDR3 spans 15 residues. CDR3 bases: TGTGCCAGCAGCTCAACCGGGACTATCGATGACGAGCAGTACTTC. Translation: CASSSTGTIDDEQYF.

V gene TRBV28 combines with J gene TRBJ1-3; D is unclear. Trimming pared 1 base from V and 9 bases from J, leaving 10 bases between. Germline V gene lookup returns CDR1 MDHEN and CDR2 SYDVKM. The CDR3 length is 13 residues. CDR3 nucleotides: TGTGCCAGCAGTTTATTGGCAGGTGGCACCATATATTTT. As protein: CASSLLAGGTIYF.

This chain uses TRBV28 with TRBJ2-7, with TRBD1 matching 9 bases. V lost 6 bases, J lost 3 bases, and 6 bases stayed unmatched. The CDR3 spans 14 residues. Germline lookup yields CDR1 MDHEN and CDR2 SYDVKM. Written as DNA, the CDR3 is TGTGCCAGCAGCACAGGGGGCTCCCGCTACGAGCAGTACTTC. Its translation: CASSTGGSRYEQYF. The variable domain in full, completed from reference TRBV28 and TRBJ2-7, reads DVKVTQSSRYLVKRTGEKVFLECVQDMDHENMFWYRQDPGLGLRLIYFSYDVKMKEKGDIPEGYSVSREKKERFSLILESASTNQTSMYLCASSTGGSRYEQYFGPGTRLTVT.

This sequence joins TRBV6-5 and TRBJ2-1, with D possibly matching TRBD2 (5 bases). V was trimmed by 4 bases and J by 4 bases, leaving 11 bases between them. Germline assignment: CDR1 MNHEY and CDR2 SVGAGI. This CDR3 has 14 residues. As DNA, the CDR3 is TGTGCCAGCAGTTCGGCCCCGGGGTACAATGAGCAGTTCTTC. This gives the protein CASSSAPGYNEQFF.

The rearrangement uses TRBV7-9 and TRBJ2-6, with D maybe TRBD1 (6 bases). Germline V lookup: CDR1 SEHNR, CDR2 FQNEAQ (reference sequence). The CDR3 runs 16 residues. With 5 bases removed from V and 0 bases from J, the gap between germline ends came to 11 bases. CDR3 protein: CASSPTGVSGANVLTF. The CDR3 bases are TGTGCCAGCAGCCCGACAGGCGTCTCTGGGGCCAACGTCCTGACTTTC.

This CDR3 reads CASSRTSGNYNEQFF. CDR3 nucleotide sequence: TGTGCCAGCAGCCGGACTAGCGGGAACTACAATGAGCAGTTCTTC. This chain links TRBV27 with TRBJ2-1; 12 positions match TRBD2. Trimming at V came to 6 bases and at J to 3 bases, leaving 3 bases not matched to a gene. Germline V lookup: CDR1 MNHEY, CDR2 SMNVEV (reference sequence). The CDR3 is 15 residues long.

This clone came up a few times. The chain uses TRBV7-2 and TRBJ2-2; 12 bases map to TRBD2. Germline CDR1 reads SGHTA; CDR2 reads FQGNSA. CDR3 length equals 16 residues. The ends lost 6 bases at V and 4 bases at J; junction bases unmatched: 6. This CDR3 reads CASSRLAGELTGELFF. CDR3 in DNA: TGTGCCAGCAGTCGACTAGCGGGAGAACTCACCGGGGAGCTGTTTTTT. The entire variable domain, with the rest obtained from reference TRBV7-2 and TRBJ2-2, is as follows: GAGVSQSPSNKVTEKGKDVELRCDPISGHTALYWYRQSLGQGLEFLIYFQGNSAPDKSGLPSDRFSAERTGGSVSTLTIQRTQQEDSAVYLCASSRLAGELTGELFFGEGSRLTVL.

This chain uses TRBV10-3 with TRBJ1-2, with D possibly being TRBD1 (5 bases). V lost 3 bases and J lost 4, with 12 bases in between. Germline-derived CDR1 and CDR2 are ENHRY and SYGVKD. The CDR3 consists of 14 residues. The CDR3 region has the DNA TGTGCCATCAGTGATGCCTCGGGGGGCTATGGCTACACCTTC. Protein: CAISDASGGYGYTF.

The rearrangement links TRBV28 to TRBJ2-2; D might be TRBD1 (6 bases). Germline V gives CDR1 MDHEN, CDR2 SYDVKM. Trimming shortened V by 0 bases and J by 5 bases, and 16 bases separated the two germline ends. This CDR3 comprises 17 residues. This CDR3 reads CASSLWGTMKPTGELFF. CDR3 nucleotide sequence: TGTGCCAGCAGTTTATGGGGGACAATGAAACCGACCGGGGAGCTGTTTTTT.

V is TRBV10-3 and J is TRBJ2-1, with 8 bases matching TRBD1. Trimming took 10 bases from V and 2 from J; bases not matched to a gene: 10. CDR1 ENHRY and CDR2 SYGVKD come from the germline V gene. CDR3 length: 15 amino acids. The CDR3 loop is CATQKTGEAYNEQFF. In nucleotides, the CDR3 is TGTGCCACACAAAAGACAGGGGAGGCCTACAATGAGCAGTTCTTC.

This clone was observed a single time. The chain has TRBV6-1 and TRBJ2-7; 8 nucleotides match TRBD1. This CDR3 is built from 15 residues. Germline values: CDR1 MNHNS, CDR2 SASEGT. The ends lost 6 bases at V and 3 bases at J; junction bases unmatched: 10. CDR3 nucleotides: TGTGCCAGCAGCCCCTTGGACAGGGTAATCTACGAGCAGTACTTC. It specifies CASSPLDRVIYEQYF.

The V and J genes are TRBV11-2 and TRBJ2-5; tentatively, D is TRBD2 (6 bases). The CDR3 is 15 amino acids. V was shortened by 1 base and J by 3 bases, with 12 bases between the two germline ends. From germline, CDR1 is SGHAT and CDR2 FQNNGV. Here the CDR3 DNA reads TGTGCCAGCAGCTTAGGTCGGACTATAGAAGAGACCCAGTACTTC. It specifies CASSLGRTIEETQYF.

The chain's CDR3 is CASSQWGTGEKAFF. The CDR3 coding sequence is TGCGCCAGCAGCCAATGGGGGACGGGGGAAAAAGCTTTCTTT. This rearrangement joins TRBV5-1 to TRBJ1-1, with D perhaps matching TRBD1 (5 bases). Trimming stripped 4 bases from V and 9 bases from J, with 19 bases between. The length of the CDR3 is 14 residues. Germline V gene sequence: CDR1 SGHRS, CDR2 YFSETQ.

The gene calls are TRBV14 and TRBJ2-1; 10 nucleotides align to TRBD2. The J segment lost 3 bases and the V segment lost 4 bases, leaving 3 bases of the junction unmatched. The CDR3 covers 15 residues. CDR1 and CDR2 from the germline V gene are SGHDN and FVKESK. CDR3 DNA sequence: TGTGCCAGCAGCCTTCTAGCGGGAGACTACAATGAGCAGTTCTTC. The encoded protein is CASSLLAGDYNEQFF.

The J gene is TRBJ2-3, the V gene TRBV5-1, with D maybe TRBD2 (6 bases). The CDR3 extends over 15 amino acids. The V end was cut by 1 base, the J end by 5 bases, with 14 bases between. The germline CDR1 and CDR2 sequences are SGHRS and YFSETQ. The CDR3 reads CASSLSGSYQDTQYF. The DNA for the CDR3 is TGCGCCAGCAGCTTGTCCGGGAGTTACCAAGATACGCAGTATTTT.

The chain carries TRBV7-2 and TRBJ1-2; the match to TRBD1 covers 9 bases. Losses at the gene ends were 5 bases for V and 5 bases for J; bases not matched to a gene: 6. CDR3 size: 14 residues. The germline CDR1 and CDR2 sequences are SGHTA and FQGNSA. CDR3 amino acids: CASSPGTGYYGYTF. CDR3 in DNA: TGTGCCAGCAGCCCCGGGACAGGGTATTATGGCTACACCTTC.

This chain joins TRBV9 and TRBJ2-7; the D gene is possibly TRBD1 (6 bases). The CDR3 contains 14 residues. V lost 0 bases and J 2 bases, leaving 9 bases between the germline ends. Germline V gene data show CDR1 as SGDLS and CDR2 as YYNGEE. The CDR3: CASSVGRGTYEQYF. CDR3 coding DNA: TGTGCCAGCAGCGTAGGCAGGGGAACCTACGAGCAGTACTTC.

The table lists this clone with a few counts. One end of the junction fails to match germline, which may point to a read error. The CDR3, as DNA: TGTGCCAGCAGCCAGACAGGACAGAGCAATCAGCCCCAGCATTTT. Residues: CASSQTGQSNQPQHF. The rearrangement links TRBV4-1 to TRBJ1-5; possible D gene TRBD1, 6 bases. The CDR3 has 15 residues. Germline CDR1 and CDR2: MGHRA and YSYEKL.

This chain links TRBV2 with TRBJ2-3; D is ambiguous. The germline CDR1 and CDR2 sequences are SNHLY and FYNNEI. CDR3 length: 13 amino acids. Trimming took 4 bases from V and 2 from J, leaving 7 bases between them. This CDR3 reads CASSAPFTDTQYF. In nucleotides, the CDR3 is TGTGCCAGCAGTGCTCCCTTCACAGATACGCAGTATTTT.

This chain connects TRBV6-5 to TRBJ2-7; 8 bases align to TRBD2. This CDR3 has 14 amino acids. CDR1 and CDR2 from the germline V gene are MNHEY and SVGAGI. V trimming: 10 bases; J trimming: 2 bases; junction bases outside the gene matches: 10. Here the CDR3 DNA reads TGTGCCACCCGCAAGCGGGAGCTAACCTACGAGCAGTACTTC. Residues: CATRKRELTYEQYF.

The J gene is TRBJ2-2, the V gene TRBV5-1, with TRBD2 as a possible D gene (6 bases). Germline lookup yields CDR1 SGHRS and CDR2 YFSETQ. The CDR3 is 15 residues long. Trimming removed 4 bases from V and 5 bases from J, with 15 bases in between. This CDR3 reads CASSRLSGGTGELFF. The CDR3 DNA reads as TGCGCCAGCAGCCGACTAAGTGGAGGGACCGGGGAGCTGTTTTTT.

Comments on this clone: One end of the junction fails to match germline, which may point to a read error. The J gene is TRBJ2-1, the V gene TRBV7-9; D is unclear. The CDR3 length is 11 residues. Germline V CDR1 and CDR2: SEHNR, FQNEAQ (reference sequence). The DNA for the CDR3 is TGTTCCAGCAGCCCTAAGTATGAGCAGTTCTTC. This codes for CSSSPKYEQFF.